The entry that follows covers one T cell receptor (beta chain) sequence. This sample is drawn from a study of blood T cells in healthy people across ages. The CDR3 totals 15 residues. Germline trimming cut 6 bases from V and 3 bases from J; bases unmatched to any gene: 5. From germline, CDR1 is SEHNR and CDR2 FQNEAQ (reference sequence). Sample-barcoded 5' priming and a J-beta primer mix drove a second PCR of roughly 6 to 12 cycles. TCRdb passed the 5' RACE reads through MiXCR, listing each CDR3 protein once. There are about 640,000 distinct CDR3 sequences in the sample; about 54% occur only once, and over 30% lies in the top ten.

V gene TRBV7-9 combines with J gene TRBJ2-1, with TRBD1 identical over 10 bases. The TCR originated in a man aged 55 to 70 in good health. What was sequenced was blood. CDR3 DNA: TGTGCCAGCAGACGGGACAGGGGACTCTACAATGAGCAGTTCTTC. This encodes CASRRDRGLYNEQFF. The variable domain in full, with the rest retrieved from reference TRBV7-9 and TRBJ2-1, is DTGVSQNPRHKITKRGQNVTFRCDPISEHNRLYWYRQTLGQGPEFLTYFQNEAQLEKSRLLSDRFSAERPKGSFSTLEIQRTEQGDSAMYLCASRRDRGLYNEQFFGPGTRLTVL.